This is a list of T cell receptor beta chains from one sample in a study of CD8 T cells in ankylosing spondylitis. From the 5' RACE reads, TCRdb called clonotypes with MiXCR, one entry per CDR3 protein. Of about 510,000 distinct CDR3 sequences listed, roughly 5% are singletons. The sequenced material came from blood, either unsorted or a sorted T cell fraction (not recorded which). All receptors come from a male donor with ankylosing spondylitis. Both conserved end residues are part of each CDR3. The D gene is left open where the match is weak. Clone size is given for some rows only: seen once, a few or many times, or a class if the clone is expanded.

size: many; D: NA; V: TRBV20-1; J: TRBJ2-1; DNA: TGCAGTGCTAGAGATTGGAGGAGCTCCTACAATGAGCAGTTCTTC; CDR3: CSARDWRSSYNEQFF
size: many; D: NA; V: TRBV6-1; J: TRBJ1-5; DNA: TGTGCCTCCAGGGAACAGAACAATCAGCCCCAGCATTTT; CDR3: CASREQNNQPQHF
size: many; D: TRBD2; V: TRBV27; J: TRBJ2-7; DNA: TGTGCCAGCAGGACGACTAGCGGGGGGGTGTACGAGCAGTACTTC; CDR3: CASRTTSGGVYEQYF
size: many; D: NA; V: TRBV5-1; J: TRBJ1-1; DNA: TGCGCCAGCAGCTTGGAGCTATCCACTGAAGCTTTCTTT; CDR3: CASSLELSTEAFF
size: many; D: NA; V: TRBV10-3; J: TRBJ1-1; DNA: TGTGCCATCAGGGAGCTATCCATGAACACTGAAGCTTTCTTT; CDR3: CAIRELSMNTEAFF
size: few; D: NA; V: TRBV11-2; J: TRBJ2-1; DNA: TGTGCCAGCAGCTTAGCAGGCAGTCTTCATGAGCAGTTCTTC; CDR3: CASSLAGSLHEQFF
size: many; D: NA; V: TRBV28; J: TRBJ2-5; DNA: TGTGCCAGCAGGAAGACTTCCCAAGAGACCCAGTACTTC; CDR3: CASRKTSQETQYF
size: few; D: NA; V: TRBV5-1; J: TRBJ1-3; DNA: TGCGCCAGCAGCTTCGAGGGTGCGTTGGGAAACACCATATATTTT; CDR3: CASSFEGALGNTIYF
size: many; D: NA; V: TRBV4-3; J: TRBJ1-1; DNA: TGCGCCAGCAGCCACGGCATCGCGGGCCAGACCTTTGAAGCTTTCTTT; CDR3: CASSHGIAGQTFEAFF
size: many; D: NA; V: TRBV6-1; J: TRBJ2-7; DNA: TGTGCCAGCAGAGAGGACTGGAGGAGCTCCTACGAGCAGTACTTC; CDR3: CASREDWRSSYEQYF
size: NA; D: NA; V: TRBV11-3; J: TRBJ2-2; DNA: TGTGCCAGCAGCTTAACTACAGTTGGGGAGCTGTTTTTT; CDR3: CASSLTTVGELFF
size: many; D: NA; V: TRBV25-1; J: TRBJ2-3; DNA: TGTGCCAGCCTAAGTGGGTTTACAGATACGCAGTATTTT; CDR3: CASLSGFTDTQYF
size: many; D: NA; V: TRBV9; J: TRBJ1-1; DNA: TGTGCCAGCAGCGTAGGGGGGGAGGACACTGAAGCTTTCTTT; CDR3: CASSVGGEDTEAFF
size: once; D: NA; V: TRBV20-1; J: TRBJ2-7; DNA: TGCAGTGCTTACAGGGGGCAGCTAGCGGGAGCGTTTTCCTACGAGCAGTACTTC; CDR3: CSAYRGQLAGAFSYEQYF
size: many; D: TRBD2; V: TRBV20-1; J: TRBJ2-5; DNA: TGCAGTGCTAGGACTAGCTGGGAGACCCAGTACTTC; CDR3: CSARTSWETQYF
size: many; D: NA; V: TRBV27; J: TRBJ1-1; DNA: TGTGCCAGCAGTTTATCGACGGGGGGCGAGATGAACACTGAAGCTTTCTTT; CDR3: CASSLSTGGEMNTEAFF
size: many; D: NA; V: TRBV9; J: TRBJ2-5; DNA: TGTGCCTCCAGGGGTTCCGGGGCCCAGTACTTC; CDR3: CASRGSGAQYF
size: many; D: NA; V: TRBV18; J: TRBJ2-2; DNA: TGTGCCAGCTCACAGGGGCGACCTGGGGACACCGGGGAGCTGTTTTTT; CDR3: CASSQGRPGDTGELFF
size: NA; D: NA; V: TRBV3-1; J: TRBJ2-6; DNA: TGTGCCAGCAGCCAAACCTTTGGGGCCAACGTCCTGACTTTC; CDR3: CASSQTFGANVLTF
size: few; D: TRBD2; V: TRBV5-4; J: TRBJ2-5; DNA: TGTGCCAGCAGCTCCCAACTAGCGGGTTTGGAGACCCAGTACTTC; CDR3: CASSSQLAGLETQYF
size: many; D: TRBD1; V: TRBV6-5; J: TRBJ2-7; DNA: TGTGCCAGCAGTTTCCACCCCCGACAGGGGAACGAGCAGTACTTC; CDR3: CASSFHPRQGNEQYF
size: many; D: TRBD1; V: TRBV5-1; J: TRBJ2-7; DNA: TGCGCCAGCAGCGTGGCGGGTTACGGACAGGGCGTCTACGAGCAGTACTTC; CDR3: CASSVAGYGQGVYEQYF
size: many; D: NA; V: TRBV4-2; J: TRBJ1-2; DNA: TGTGCCAGCAGCCACGCGACAGACTATGGCTACACCTTC; CDR3: CASSHATDYGYTF
size: many; D: NA; V: TRBV6-2/TRBV6-3; J: TRBJ2-7; DNA: TGTGCCAGCAACGGGGGCCTTTCGGAGCAGTACTTC; CDR3: CASNGGLSEQYF
size: many; D: NA; V: TRBV25-1; J: TRBJ1-2; DNA: TGTGCCAGCAGTAGAGGGCACGGTGTCTATGGCTACACCTTC; CDR3: CASSRGHGVYGYTF
size: many; D: NA; V: TRBV5-6; J: TRBJ1-2; DNA: TGTGCCAGCAGAAGAGGACAGACTAATTATGGCTACACCTTC; CDR3: CASRRGQTNYGYTF
size: many; D: NA; V: TRBV5-1; J: TRBJ1-1; DNA: TGCGCCAGCAGTCCTTTTGGGGTCGTTGGGGGAATGAACACTGAAGCTTTCTTT; CDR3: CASSPFGVVGGMNTEAFF
size: many; D: NA; V: TRBV7-2; J: TRBJ2-2; DNA: TGTGCCAGCAGCTTCGGCGGCGCTAAGAACACCGGGGAGCTGTTTTTT; CDR3: CASSFGGAKNTGELFF
size: NA; D: NA; V: TRBV4-2; J: TRBJ1-2; DNA: TGTGCCAGCAGCACCACGGCTCTTAACTATGGCTACACCTTC; CDR3: CASSTTALNYGYTF
size: many; D: TRBD1; V: TRBV5-1; J: TRBJ1-5; DNA: TGCGCCAGCAGCTTCTCCGGGACAGGGGGCCAGCCCCAGCATTTT; CDR3: CASSFSGTGGQPQHF
size: many; D: TRBD1; V: TRBV5-6; J: TRBJ2-1; DNA: TGTGCCAGCAGCGACCCGGGACAGGTCGAGCGTGGGTTCTTC; CDR3: CASSDPGQVERGFF
size: many; D: NA; V: TRBV6-4; J: TRBJ2-2; DNA: TGTGCCAGCAGTGACTCGACAGGTCCCGGGGAGCTGTTTTTT; CDR3: CASSDSTGPGELFF
size: many; D: TRBD2; V: TRBV6-2/TRBV6-3; J: TRBJ2-5; DNA: TGTGCCAGCAGCAGCGGGACGTCTTTATACGAGACCCAGTACTTC; CDR3: CASSSGTSLYETQYF
size: many; D: NA; V: TRBV6-1; J: TRBJ1-5; DNA: TGTGCCAGCAGAAGAAGACAGGATAGCAATCAGCCCCAGCATTTT; CDR3: CASRRRQDSNQPQHF
size: few; D: NA; V: TRBV7-2; J: TRBJ2-7; DNA: TGTGCCAGCAGCCCAGGGGTAGCGGGCTTCTACGAGCAGTACTTC; CDR3: CASSPGVAGFYEQYF
size: many; D: NA; V: TRBV12-3/TRBV12-4; J: TRBJ1-1; DNA: TGTGCCACACGGATCCGGAACACTGAAGCTTTCTTT; CDR3: CATRIRNTEAFF
size: few; D: TRBD2; V: TRBV12-3/TRBV12-4; J: TRBJ2-2; DNA: TGTGCCAGCAGCCCTGGGGGGACTAGCACCGGGGAGCTGTTTTTT; CDR3: CASSPGGTSTGELFF
size: many; D: NA; V: TRBV7-2; J: TRBJ1-4; DNA: TGTGCCAGCAGCCCCGGGCTCTCAACTAATGAAAAACTGTTTTTT; CDR3: CASSPGLSTNEKLFF
size: many; D: NA; V: TRBV7-2; J: TRBJ2-3; DNA: TGTGCCAGCAGCTTAAGCCCAGGGGAGACGCAGTATTTT; CDR3: CASSLSPGETQYF
size: many; D: NA; V: TRBV5-5; J: TRBJ2-7; DNA: TGTGCCAGCAGCTTGGCGCCAGGGTCCACCTACGAGCAGTACTTC; CDR3: CASSLAPGSTYEQYF
size: NA; D: TRBD2; V: TRBV4-2; J: TRBJ2-7; DNA: TGTGCCAGCAGCGAAGCGGGAGTAGAGGGCCGGTACGAGCAGTACTTC; CDR3: CASSEAGVEGRYEQYF
size: many; D: NA; V: TRBV20-1; J: TRBJ1-6; DNA: TGCAGTGCTAGCAACAGTGAATCCTATAATTCACCCCTCCACTTT; CDR3: CSASNSESYNSPLHF
size: many; D: NA; V: TRBV7-2; J: TRBJ1-5; DNA: TGTGCCAGCAGCCGGACAGCCAATCAGCCCCAGCATTTT; CDR3: CASSRTANQPQHF
size: many; D: NA; V: TRBV10-3; J: TRBJ1-2; DNA: TGTGCCATCACCGAAGGACAGCTCTATGGCTACACCTTC; CDR3: CAITEGQLYGYTF
size: many; D: TRBD1; V: TRBV12-3/TRBV12-4; J: TRBJ1-5; DNA: TGTGCCAGCACCGACAGGGGTATGAGTCAGCCCCAGCATTTT; CDR3: CASTDRGMSQPQHF